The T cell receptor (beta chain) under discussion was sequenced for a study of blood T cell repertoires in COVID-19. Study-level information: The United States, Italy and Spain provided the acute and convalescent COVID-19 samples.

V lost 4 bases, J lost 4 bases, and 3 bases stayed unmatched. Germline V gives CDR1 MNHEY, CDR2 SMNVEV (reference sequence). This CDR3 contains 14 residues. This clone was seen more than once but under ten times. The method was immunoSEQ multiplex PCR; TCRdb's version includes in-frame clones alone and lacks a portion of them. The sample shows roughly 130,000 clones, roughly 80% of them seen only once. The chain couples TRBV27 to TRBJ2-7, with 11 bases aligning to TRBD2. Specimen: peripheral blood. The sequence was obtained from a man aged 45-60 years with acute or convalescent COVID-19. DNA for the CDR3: TGTGCCAGCAGTTCTGGGACTAGCGGTTACGAGCAGTACTTC. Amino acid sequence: CASSSGTSGYEQYF.